The next 13 T cell receptor beta chains were all read from a single sample in a study of blood T cells in healthy people across ages (dated by TCRdb to the mid-2010s). The library was prepared using 5' RACE. Reads for this sample came from an Illumina HiSeq 2500. A second 7 to 11 cycle PCR used a sample-barcoded 5' primer and a J-beta primer mix. Through fastp at Q25 and MiXCR, TCRdb rebuilt clones from the public reads, retaining in-frame beta chains. A single entry per CDR3 protein holds the most common genes and DNA from its merged rows. The sample includes roughly 2 million distinct CDR3 sequences, with 49% observed a single time. Jointly, the top ten make up 2.1% of the sample. Sequenced: blood. Source of these receptors: a middle-aged woman in good health.

J is TRBJ2-3 and V is TRBV6-2 or TRBV6-3; no firm D call. The V gene's germline CDR1 is MNHEY and CDR2 SVGEGT. This CDR3 region has 16 residues. Trimming stripped 2 bases from V and 0 bases from J, with 12 bases between. As DNA, the CDR3 is TGTGCCAGCAGTTACAGTAGCTCCCTAAGCACAGATACGCAGTATTTT. Protein product: CASSYSSSLSTDTQYF.

This clonotype was detected only a few times. This sequence joins TRBV5-6 and TRBJ2-4; either TRBD1 or TRBD2 may supply D (5 bases each). This CDR3 has 17 amino acids. The V end lost 3 bases, the J end lost 6 bases, and 22 bases lay between the germline ends. Per germline, CDR1 SGHDT and CDR2 YYEEEE. The CDR3: CASSSRVGASRLNIQYF. CDR3 sequence (DNA): TGTGCCAGCAGCTCTCGCGTTGGGGCTAGCCGACTAAACATTCAGTACTTC.

The rearrangement joins TRBV20-1 to TRBJ1-5, with 7 positions matching TRBD1. Germline V CDR1 and CDR2: DFQATT, SNEGSKA (reference sequence). The trim removed 2 bases at V and 3 bases at J, leaving 10 bases unmatched. This CDR3 comprises 16 residues. The CDR3 here is CSARSEQGLFNQPQHF. The DNA of the CDR3 is TGCAGTGCTAGATCCGAACAGGGGTTATTCAATCAGCCCCAGCATTTT.

This clonotype was seen only a few times. The chain carries TRBV7-2 and TRBJ1-1; possibly TRBD1 for D (5 bases). The CDR3 extends over 14 amino acids. The V gene lost 5 bases and the J gene lost 5 bases, with 15 bases spanning the gap. CDR1 and CDR2 from the germline V gene are SGHTA and FQGNSA. The CDR3 loop reads CASSRGGGGTEAFF. The CDR3, as DNA: TGTGCCAGCAGCCGCGGGGGGGGAGGGACTGAAGCTTTCTTT. The full variable domain, with the rest looked up from reference TRBV7-2 and TRBJ1-1, is GAGVSQSPSNKVTEKGKDVELRCDPISGHTALYWYRQSLGQGLEFLIYFQGNSAPDKSGLPSDRFSAERTGGSVSTLTIQRTQQEDSAVYLCASSRGGGGTEAFFGQGTRLTVV.

This clonotype was recorded a few times. This chain joins TRBV29-1 and TRBJ2-3, with D possibly being TRBD2 (5 bases). The CDR3 extends over 14 amino acids. The V end was cut by 6 bases, the J end by 0 bases, with 13 bases between. Germline lookup yields CDR1 SQVTM and CDR2 ANQGSEA. The CDR3 sequence is CSVRTQGSTDTQYF. The CDR3 DNA reads TGCAGCGTCCGGACTCAAGGGAGCACAGATACGCAGTATTTT.

A remark on this clonotype: One end of the junction varies from germline; a read error may be responsible. CDR3 in DNA: TGTGCCAGCAGAAACGACTACAACAATGAGCGGTTCTTC. Translated, it gives CASRNDYNNERFF. This sequence joins TRBV6-2 or TRBV6-3 and TRBJ2-1, with D perhaps matching TRBD2 (5 bases). Germline CDR1 reads MNHEY; CDR2 reads SVGEGT. CDR3 length equals 13 residues.

This chain joins TRBV5-1 and TRBJ2-4; D is possibly TRBD1 (5 bases). The J call may be in error: the DNA end matches TRBJ2-7 better. The CDR3 has 13 residues. Per germline, CDR1 SGHRS and CDR2 YFSETQ. As DNA, the CDR3 is TGCGCCAGCAGTGTCCAGGGCCGGTACGAGCAGTACTTC. This sequence encodes CASSVQGRYEQYF.

This clonotype was detected a few times. The chain has TRBV20-1 and TRBJ1-2; tentative D call: TRBD1 (6 bases). The germline V and J ends were trimmed by 5 bases and 8 bases, with 15 bases remaining between them. Germline V gene sequence: CDR1 DFQATT, CDR2 SNEGSKA (reference sequence). The CDR3 extends over 12 amino acids. This CDR3 is CSASGQTKGYTF. The CDR3 coding sequence is TGCAGTGCTTCCGGACAGACGAAGGGCTACACCTTC.

Details on this clonotype: The junction does not match germline at one end; this may be a read error. This chain uses TRBV27 with TRBJ1-2; 7 nucleotides match TRBD1. This CDR3 region has 16 residues. Germline V gives CDR1 MNHEY, CDR2 SMNVEV (reference sequence). CDR3 protein: CTSSRSDSTGNYGYTF. The DNA of the CDR3 is TGTACCAGCAGTCGCTCCGACTCGACAGGGAACTATGGCTACACCTTC.

The V gene is TRBV20-1, the J gene TRBJ2-4; 8 nucleotides match TRBD1. V trimming: 0 bases; J trimming: 9 bases; junction bases outside the gene matches: 16. Germline lookup yields CDR1 DFQATT and CDR2 SNEGSKA (reference sequence). The CDR3 extends over 17 amino acids. CDR3 bases: TGCAGTGCTAGAGATAAGCTAAACAGGGGGATGGTGGGCATTCAGTACTTC. It codes for CSARDKLNRGMVGIQYF.

This clonotype came up a few times. The chain employs TRBV7-9 and TRBJ2-7; the match to TRBD1 covers 9 bases. The better agreement between TRBJ2-5 and the DNA end casts doubt on the J call. Germline CDR1 SEHNR, CDR2 FQNEAQ (reference sequence). The CDR3 is 15 amino acids. The CDR3 DNA reads as TGTGCCAGCAGCTCCGGGACAGGGTCTTCGGAGACCCAGTACTTC. It translates to CASSSGTGSSETQYF.

This clonotype was seen only a few times. J is TRBJ2-5 and V is TRBV25-1; TRBD2 is a possible D gene (6 bases). Germline CDR1 reads MGHDK; CDR2 reads SYGVNS. CDR3 length: 13 residues. V lost 6 bases and J lost 8, with 16 bases in between. CDR3 bases: TGTGCCAGCAGCTCGGGACTTCCGGAAACCCAGTACTTC. Residues: CASSSGLPETQYF.

The V and J genes are TRBV24-1 and TRBJ2-5; a weak D match, TRBD1 (5 bases). The ends were cut back, 3 bases at V and 5 bases at J, with 18 bases in the middle. Germline V gene sequence: CDR1 KGHDR, CDR2 SFDVKD. The CDR3 covers 16 residues. The CDR3 nucleotides are TGTGCCACCAGTGATGCGCGACAGCTTTCTAAGGAGACCCAGTACTTC. This translates into CATSDARQLSKETQYF.